The 11 T cell receptor beta chains below were found in one sample sequenced in a study of tumor and adjacent non-tumor tissue in lung cancer. This sample's RNA came from whole unsorted tissue. More than 3 cm separated this lung sample from the edge of the tumor. Three rounds of nested PCR, following a modified ARM-PCR protocol, produced the TCRbeta library. Via MiXCR, TCRdb re-called the multiplex PCR reads, giving one row per CDR3 protein. Of more than 35,000 distinct CDR3 sequences listed, 60% to 70% were seen once; the top ten hold under 20%. Sequenced sample: distant non-tumor lung tissue. The receptors shown here come from a woman in her 40s with non-small cell lung cancer.

For this clonotype: The junction shows a germline mismatch at one end, possibly a read error. V is TRBV20-1 and J is TRBJ1-1, with 8 positions matching TRBD1. Germline CDR1 and CDR2: DFQATT and SNEGSKA (reference sequence). CDR3 length: 13 residues. The DNA for the CDR3 is TGCAGTGCTATGGACAGGGCGCACAGTGAAGCTTTCTTC. Amino acids: CSAMDRAHSEAFF.

The chain has TRBV10-3 and TRBJ2-7; maybe TRBD2 (5 bases). Germline CDR1 reads ENHRY; CDR2 reads SYGVKD. This CDR3 has 13 amino acids. V was clipped by 10 bases and J by 3 bases, with 16 bases between them. DNA for the CDR3: TGTGCCACCTTTGCGGGTTACCACTACGAGCAGTACTTC. Residues: CATFAGYHYEQYF.

This clonotype came up many times. The chain uses TRBV5-4 and TRBJ2-1; TRBD2 matches at 14 bases. Germline CDR1 SGHNT, CDR2 YYREEE (reference sequence). The CDR3 sequence is 16 residues long. Trimming at V came to 4 bases and at J to 8 bases, leaving 8 bases not matched to a gene. The CDR3 bases are TGTGCCAGCAGCAGGGGGGGACTAGCGGGGGAAGATGAGCAGTTCTTC. This translates into CASSRGGLAGEDEQFF.

Note on this clonotype: A read error may explain this, as a much larger clone is one base away. The chain uses TRBV5-6 and TRBJ2-3; a possible D gene is TRBD2 (6 bases). The germline V gene encodes CDR1 SGHDT and CDR2 YYEEEE. The CDR3 contains 16 residues. CDR3 bases: TGTGCCATCAGCACGGGACTCTTGGCTCGGACAGATACGCAGTATTTT. It translates to CAISTGLLARTDTQYF.

In regard to this clonotype: Since the CDR3 does not end with the conserved phenylalanine or tryptophan, this likely comes from a read error. The chain couples TRBV4-1 to TRBJ1-4, with no clear D. CDR1 is MGHRA, CDR2 YSYEKL, per germline. The CDR3 sequence is 12 residues long. Trimming took off 8 bases at V and 5 bases at J, with 9 bases between the two ends. As DNA, the CDR3 is TGCGCCAGCTGCCGACAAAATGAAAAACTGTTTTTG. Amino acids: CASCRQNEKLFL.

V gene TRBV5-1 combines with J gene TRBJ1-5; D gene uncertain. This CDR3 contains 15 residues. V was clipped by 5 bases and J by 5 bases, with 17 bases between them. CDR1 SGHRS and CDR2 YFSETQ come from the germline V gene. This CDR3 reads CASRPGRGSHQPQHF. The CDR3 DNA reads TGCGCCAGCAGGCCCGGGAGAGGTTCTCATCAGCCCCAGCATTTT.

The chain combines TRBV6-2 or TRBV6-3 with TRBJ2-3; D is undetermined. CDR1 and CDR2 from the germline V gene are MNHEY and SVGEGT. The CDR3 has 13 residues. V lost 6 bases and J 5 bases, leaving 12 bases between the germline ends. The CDR3 protein is CASSALVEDTQYF. DNA of the CDR3: TGTGCCAGCAGCGCATTAGTAGAAGATACGCAGTATTTT.

This clonotype showed up just a few times. This may be a read error, as it is one base from a much larger clone. The chain joins TRBV29-1 to TRBJ2-7, with 7 bases that match TRBD1. The CDR3 spans 15 residues. The germline CDR1 and CDR2 sequences are SQVTM and ANQGSEA. The CDR3: CSVGWDRLTTYGQYF. CDR3 coding DNA: TGCAGCGTTGGGTGGGACAGACTGACTACCTACGGGCAGTACTTC.

Worth noting for this clonotype: The junction departs from germline at one end; a sequencing error may be responsible. The gene calls are TRBV13 and TRBJ2-3; 10 bases are shared with TRBD2. This CDR3 contains 14 residues. Germline CDR1 PRHDT, CDR2 FYEKMQ (reference sequence). The CDR3 DNA follows: TGTGCCTGCAGTTTAGAGCGGGGGGGGGATACGCGGTATTTT. Protein sequence: CACSLERGGDTRYF.

Of note for this clonotype: With a much larger clone just one base away, this may be a read error. The chain is built from TRBV5-1 and TRBJ1-1; D is uncertain. CDR1 SGHRS and CDR2 YFSETQ come from the germline V gene. V shed 4 bases and J shed 5 bases, with 18 bases lying between them. The CDR3 runs 15 residues. The chain's CDR3 is CASSPGRNRNTEAFF. CDR3 DNA sequence: TGCGCCAGCAGCCCTGGACGTAATCGTAATACTGAAGCTTTCTTT.

This clonotype was detected only once. The junction departs from the called germline gene at one end, perhaps through a read error. The chain has TRBV5-5 and TRBJ2-7, with TRBD1 identical over 7 bases. In germline, CDR1 is SGHKS, CDR2 YYEKEE (reference sequence). The CDR3 covers 14 residues. Here the CDR3 DNA reads TGTCCCAGTAGGCCCGGGACAGACTCCTACGAGCAGTACTTC. It codes for CPSRPGTDSYEQYF. Based on the CDR3 plus reference TRBV5-5 and TRBJ2-7, the full variable domain is DAGVTQSPTHLIKTRGQQVTLRCSPISGHKSVSWYQQVLGQGPQFIFQYYEKEERGRGNFPDRFSARQFPNYSSELNVNALLLGDSALYLCPSRPGTDSYEQYFGPGTRLTVT.